Following are 29 T cell receptor beta chains from one sample sequenced in a study of blood T cell repertoires in COVID-19. The table came from immunoSEQ multiplex PCR; TCRdb's copy has only in-frame clones and leaves some out. This sample has approximately 94,000 clones, with more than 65% found just once. Sequencing was done on a sample of peripheral blood. The receptors here all came from a woman in her 70s with acute or convalescent COVID-19.

V is TRBV10-3 and J is TRBJ1-2; D unresolved. V was shortened by 2 bases and J by 0 bases, with 13 bases between the two germline ends. The CDR3 has 16 residues. Germline V gene sequence: CDR1 ENHRY, CDR2 SYGVKD. CDR3 nucleotide sequence: TGTGCCATCAGTGAGGCGGACGGACTTACTAACTATGGCTACACCTTC. Its translation is CAISEADGLTNYGYTF.

The chain links TRBV28 to TRBJ1-2; D is uncertain. V lost 7 bases and J lost 2, with 8 bases in between. Germline V lookup: CDR1 MDHEN, CDR2 SYDVKM. This CDR3 comprises 12 residues. Here the CDR3 reads CASITGNYGYTF. In DNA form, the CDR3 reads TGTGCCAGCATCACGGGGAACTATGGCTACACCTTC.

This clone was picked up a small number of times. The rearrangement links TRBV6-5 to TRBJ1-5; no reliable D call. The CDR3 runs to 14 residues. Per germline, CDR1 MNHEY and CDR2 SVGAGI. Trimming removed 6 bases at V and 5 bases at J, with 14 bases between. The CDR3 is CASSPRMRDQPQHF. The DNA for the CDR3 is TGTGCCAGCAGCCCCAGGATGAGAGATCAGCCCCAGCATTTT.

V usage is TRBV21-1 and J usage is TRBJ2-5; the D call TRBD1 from the table was never checked on the DNA. TRBV21-1 is a pseudogene. The CDR3 is 15 residues long. CDR3 region: CASSTGPQGSVSQYF. The CDR3 bases are TGTGCCAGCAGCACGGGGCCACAGGGGTCAGTATCCCAGTACTTC.

The V call is TRBV19, the J call TRBJ1-2; no reliable D call. Germline V gene sequence: CDR1 LNHDA, CDR2 SQIVND (reference sequence). The V and J ends lost 7 bases and 2 bases respectively, with 8 bases between them. The CDR3 runs 12 residues. CDR3 coding DNA: TGTGCCAGTACTCAGCGCAACTATGGCTACACCTTC. Translation: CASTQRNYGYTF.

CDR3 amino acids: CASSQELATDTQYF. CDR3 DNA: TGTGCCAGCAGCCAAGAACTAGCTACAGATACGCAGTATTTT. This chain joins TRBV4-2 and TRBJ2-3; tentatively, D is TRBD2 (6 bases). Germline loops: CDR1 LGHNA, CDR2 YNFKEQ. The CDR3 contains 14 residues. V was shortened by 0 bases and J by 3 bases, with 7 bases between the two germline ends.

The CDR3, as DNA: TGCGCCAGCAGCTACGGACAGGGCCGGGAAAAACTGTTTTTT. It yields the protein CASSYGQGREKLFF. The gene calls are TRBV5-1 and TRBJ1-4, with TRBD1 matching over 8 bases. Germline assignment: CDR1 SGHRS and CDR2 YFSETQ. V gave up 3 bases and J gave up 8 bases; unmatched junction bases: 6. The CDR3 spans 14 residues.

V usage is TRBV6-5 and J usage is TRBJ2-5; TRBD1 aligns across 7 bases. This CDR3 spans 14 amino acids. From germline, CDR1 is MNHEY and CDR2 SVGAGI. V lost 2 bases, J lost 5 bases, and 5 bases stayed unmatched. DNA for the CDR3: TGTGCCAGCAGTTACCGACAGGGTGCCGAGACCCAGTACTTC. Protein sequence: CASSYRQGAETQYF.

The rearrangement links TRBV5-4 to TRBJ1-1, with D perhaps TRBD1 (5 bases). The CDR3 has 15 residues. With 4 bases removed from V and 4 bases from J, the gap between germline ends came to 17 bases. From germline, CDR1 is SGHNT and CDR2 YYREEE (reference sequence). CDR3 coding DNA: TGTGCCAGCAGCCCCCCCACAGGTGGCGGCACTGAAGCTTTCTTT. Amino acids: CASSPPTGGGTEAFF.

The rearrangement links TRBV6-5 to TRBJ2-3; D is possibly TRBD1 (5 bases). Germline-derived CDR1 and CDR2 are MNHEY and SVGAGI. Trimming pared 7 bases from V and 3 bases from J, leaving 11 bases between. The CDR3 spans 13 residues. The CDR3 sequence is CASTISGTDTQYF. The DNA of the CDR3 is TGTGCCAGCACGATCTCAGGGACAGATACGCAGTATTTT.

V is TRBV19 and J is TRBJ1-5; 7 bases map to TRBD1. The CDR3 covers 17 residues. In germline, CDR1 is LNHDA, CDR2 SQIVND (reference sequence). Trimming cost V 8 bases and J 1 base; bases outside gene matches: 14. The CDR3 DNA is TGTGCCAGTTCTGGGACAGTCGGCCCTAGGAGCAATCAGCCCCAGCATTTT. Translating it yields CASSGTVGPRSNQPQHF. The full variable domain, in which reference TRBV19 and TRBJ1-5 provide the parts outside the CDR3, is DGGITQSPKYLFRKEGQNVTLSCEQNLNHDAMYWYRQDPGQGLRLIYYSQIVNDFQKGDIAEGYSVSREKKESFPLTVTSAQKNPTAFYLCASSGTVGPRSNQPQHFGDGTRLSIL.

CDR3 in amino acids: CASNPGGGRNSYNEQFF. The CDR3 nucleotides are TGTGCCAGCAACCCCGGAGGAGGGCGCAACTCCTACAATGAGCAGTTCTTC. The rearrangement joins TRBV5-4 to TRBJ2-1, with D possibly being TRBD2 (6 bases). The germline V gene has CDR1 SGHNT and CDR2 YYREEE (reference sequence). The CDR3 sequence is 17 residues long. V shed 6 bases and J shed 0 bases, with 19 bases lying between them.

The rearrangement uses TRBV9 and TRBJ2-3; 8 bases fit TRBD2. The CDR3 length is 15 residues. The germline V gene encodes CDR1 SGDLS and CDR2 YYNGEE. V shed 4 bases and J 1 base; nucleotides not matched to a gene: 5. The CDR3 loop reads CASSSRGERTDTQYF. In DNA form, the CDR3 reads TGTGCCAGCAGCTCGCGGGGGGAACGCACAGATACGCAGTATTTT.

This clone was seen just once. The V call is TRBV6-4, the J call TRBJ1-4; D may be TRBD1 (5 bases). CDR1 is MRHNA, CDR2 SNTAGT, per germline. This CDR3 has 15 amino acids. Trimming cost V 4 bases and J 7 bases, with 16 bases left between them. CDR3 sequence (DNA): TGTGCCAGCAGTGGTCCCCGGGGCGGGGGTGAAAAACTGTTTTTT. It yields the protein CASSGPRGGGEKLFF.

The rearrangement uses TRBV5-4 and TRBJ2-4; 10 nucleotides line up with TRBD2. The germline gives CDR1 SGHNT, CDR2 YYREEE (reference sequence). Trimming took 0 bases from V and 3 from J; bases not matched to a gene: 0. The CDR3 consists of 15 residues. CDR3 coding DNA: TGTGCCAGCAGCTTGGAGCGGGGGGGCAAAAACATTCAGTACTTC. The encoded protein is CASSLERGGKNIQYF.

The chain combines TRBV7-9 with TRBJ1-3, with 9 bases that match TRBD1. CDR3 size: 15 residues. Losses at the gene ends were 5 bases for V and 4 bases for J; bases not matched to a gene: 6. Germline values: CDR1 SEHNR, CDR2 FQNEAQ (reference sequence). CDR3 DNA: TGTGCCAGCAGCCCACAGGGGGCTTGGGGAAACACCATATATTTT. It encodes CASSPQGAWGNTIYF.

The genes are TRBV5-1 and TRBJ2-5; the match to TRBD1 covers 7 bases. After removal of 3 bases from V and 5 bases from J, the junction contained 10 bases not matched to a gene. CDR3 length: 15 residues. Germline values: CDR1 SGHRS, CDR2 YFSETQ. CDR3 in amino acids: CASSWLTGSRETQYF. CDR3 DNA: TGCGCCAGCAGCTGGCTGACAGGGTCTAGGGAGACCCAGTACTTC.

J is TRBJ2-2 and V is TRBV9, with TRBD2 matching 10 bases. The germline V gene encodes CDR1 SGDLS and CDR2 YYNGEE. The length of the CDR3 is 15 residues. V lost 2 bases to trimming and J lost 10 bases; unmatched junction nucleotides: 8. In DNA form, the CDR3 reads TGTGCCAGCAGCGTCCCAGCGGGGGGGCCAATGGAGCTGTTTTTT. This codes for CASSVPAGGPMELFF. Based on the CDR3 plus reference TRBV9 and TRBJ2-2, the full variable domain is DSGVTQTPKHLITATGQRVTLRCSPRSGDLSVYWYQQSLDQGLQFLIQYYNGEERAKGNILERFSAQQFPDLHSELNLSSLELGDSALYFCASSVPAGGPMELFFGEGSRLTVL.

V usage is TRBV18 and J usage is TRBJ1-6, with D possibly TRBD1 on 6 matching bases. Germline assignment: CDR1 KGHSH and CDR2 LQKENI. CDR3 length equals 17 residues. V gave up 2 bases and J gave up 0 bases, with 11 bases separating them. The CDR3 protein is CASSPVRGSSYNSPLHF. CDR3 DNA sequence: TGTGCCAGCTCACCAGTCAGGGGCAGCTCCTATAATTCACCCCTCCACTTT.

In this sample, this clone turned up a few times. This chain links TRBV18 with TRBJ2-7; possibly TRBD2 for D (6 bases). The CDR3 runs 11 residues. Per germline, CDR1 KGHSH and CDR2 LQKENI. The V end was cut by 8 bases, the J end by 5 bases, with 10 bases between. Here the CDR3 DNA reads TGTGCCAGCGCCGGCGGGGACGAGCAGTACTTC. Its translation: CASAGGDEQYF. Full variable domain (missing parts from reference TRBV18 and TRBJ2-7): NAGVMQNPRHLVRRRGQEARLRCSPMKGHSHVYWYRQLPEEGLKFMVYLQKENIIDESGMPKERFSAEFPKEGPSILRIQQVVRGDSAAYFCASAGGDEQYFGPGTRLTVT.

The chain couples TRBV2 to TRBJ2-3; TRBD1 matches at 7 bases. CDR1 and CDR2 from the germline V gene are SNHLY and FYNNEI. V shed 6 bases, J shed 0 bases, and the junction held 9 bases outside the gene matches. This CDR3 has 16 residues. The chain's CDR3 is CASSRTGRASTDTQYF. The CDR3 DNA reads TGTGCCAGCAGCCGGACAGGCCGTGCTAGCACAGATACGCAGTATTTT.

The chain recombines TRBV6-6 with TRBJ1-1; D ambiguous. The CDR3 loop spans 15 amino acids. Germline V gives CDR1 MNHNY, CDR2 SVGAGI (reference sequence). With 4 bases removed from V and 0 bases from J, the gap between germline ends came to 12 bases. CDR3 coding DNA: TGTGCCAGCAGTTCCCTAGGCAGTATGAACACTGAAGCTTTCTTT. It yields the protein CASSSLGSMNTEAFF.

This clone was recorded once. The rearrangement links TRBV19 to TRBJ1-1; TRBD1 agrees at 7 bases. V shed 4 bases, J shed 0 bases, and the junction held 5 bases outside the gene matches. The germline V gene has CDR1 LNHDA and CDR2 SQIVND (reference sequence). The CDR3 is 15 residues long. In nucleotides, the CDR3 is TGTGCCAGTAGTACTTCGACAGGGATGAACACTGAAGCTTTCTTT. Its protein product is CASSTSTGMNTEAFF.

The genes are TRBV7-9 and TRBJ2-7; 9 bases line up with TRBD1. V shed 6 bases, J shed 5 bases, and the junction held 11 bases outside the gene matches. Per the germline V gene, CDR1 is SEHNR and CDR2 is FQNEAQ (reference sequence). CDR3 length: 15 residues. CDR3 sequence reads: CASRIPGQGNNEQYF. CDR3 nucleotide sequence: TGTGCCAGCAGGATTCCGGGACAGGGAAACAACGAGCAGTACTTC.

The rearrangement links TRBV12-5 to TRBJ2-3, with 8 bases identical to TRBD1. The trim removed 4 bases at V and 5 bases at J, leaving 8 bases unmatched. From germline, CDR1 is LGHNT and CDR2 FRNRAP. CDR3 length equals 15 residues. The DNA of the CDR3 is TGTGCTAGTGGTTCACCCAGGGGGCCAAAAGATACGCAGTATTTT. Amino acid sequence: CASGSPRGPKDTQYF.

For the CDR3, the DNA is TGTGCCAGTAGTTCCAGACAGGAGAATTCACCCCTCCACTTT. Translating gives CASSSRQENSPLHF. The chain has TRBV19 and TRBJ1-6; TRBD1 is a possible D gene (6 bases). Germline V gene sequence: CDR1 LNHDA, CDR2 SQIVND (reference sequence). V lost 5 bases and J 7 bases, leaving 12 bases between the germline ends. CDR3 length equals 14 residues.

The chain combines TRBV27 with TRBJ2-3; D may be TRBD2 (6 bases). The CDR3 consists of 11 residues. Between the trimmed V and J ends, which lost 6 bases and 8 bases, there was a span of 9 bases. Germline-derived CDR1 and CDR2 are MNHEY and SMNVEV (reference sequence). The CDR3 bases are TGTGCCAGCAGCCGCGGGGTTACGCAGTATTTT. This sequence encodes CASSRGVTQYF.

The rearrangement links TRBV19 to TRBJ2-1, with 8 bases lining up with TRBD2. The CDR3 sequence is 14 residues long. Per the germline V gene, CDR1 is LNHDA and CDR2 is SQIVND (reference sequence). Unmatched junction bases numbered 9, after V lost 6 bases and J lost 8 bases. In nucleotides, the CDR3 is TGTGCCAGTAGGAGGCGGGGGGATAGCGATGAGCAGTTCTTC. Amino acid sequence: CASRRRGDSDEQFF. Complete variable domain (other parts from reference TRBV19 and TRBJ2-1): DGGITQSPKYLFRKEGQNVTLSCEQNLNHDAMYWYRQDPGQGLRLIYYSQIVNDFQKGDIAEGYSVSREKKESFPLTVTSAQKNPTAFYLCASRRRGDSDEQFFGPGTRLTVL.

CDR3 bases: TGTGCCAGCAGCCGGGGTTTGGGGTATGAAAAACTGTTTTTT. Translated: CASSRGLGYEKLFF. V usage is TRBV6-5 and J usage is TRBJ1-4; D gene unclear. Germline assignment: CDR1 MNHEY and CDR2 SVGAGI. The CDR3 consists of 14 residues. Trimming took 6 bases from V and 6 from J, leaving 14 bases between them.